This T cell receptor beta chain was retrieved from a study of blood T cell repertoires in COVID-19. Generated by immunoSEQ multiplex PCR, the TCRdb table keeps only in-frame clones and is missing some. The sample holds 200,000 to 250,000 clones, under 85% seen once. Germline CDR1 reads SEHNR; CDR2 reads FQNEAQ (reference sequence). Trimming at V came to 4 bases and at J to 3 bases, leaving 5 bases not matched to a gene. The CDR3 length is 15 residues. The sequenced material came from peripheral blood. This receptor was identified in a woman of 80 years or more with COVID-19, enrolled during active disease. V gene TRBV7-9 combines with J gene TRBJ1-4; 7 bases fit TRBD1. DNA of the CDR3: TGTGCCAGCAGCTACGGCGACAGGGCTAATGAAAAACTGTTTTTT. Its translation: CASSYGDRANEKLFF. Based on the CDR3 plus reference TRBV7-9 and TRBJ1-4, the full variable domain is DTGVSQNPRHKITKRGQNVTFRCDPISEHNRLYWYRQTLGQGPEFLTYFQNEAQLEKSRLLSDRFSAERPKGSFSTLEIQRTEQGDSAMYLCASSYGDRANEKLFFGSGTQLSVL.